A single sample is the source of the 13 T cell receptor beta chains below, sequenced in a study of blood T cell repertoires in COVID-19. This table comes from immunoSEQ multiplex PCR, and its TCRdb copy is limited to in-frame clones, with some not included. The sample consists of about 400,000 clones, around nine tenths of them appearing once. The sequenced material came from PBMCs or T cells enriched from blood (not recorded which). The receptors come from a woman in her forties or fifties who had recovered from COVID-19.

V is TRBV4-3 and J is TRBJ2-2; 12 bases align to TRBD2. Germline loops: CDR1 LGHNA, CDR2 YSLEER. The CDR3 is 20 amino acids. V shed 3 bases and J 0 bases; nucleotides not matched to a gene: 11. CDR3 protein: CASSHRISTSGGSNTGELFF. CDR3 DNA: TGCGCCAGCAGCCACCGAATCTCGACTAGCGGGGGATCGAACACCGGGGAGCTGTTTTTT.

DNA of the CDR3: TGCAGCGTTCAGACAGGGTACGATCAGCCCCAGCATTTT. As protein: CSVQTGYDQPQHF. V gene TRBV29-1 combines with J gene TRBJ1-5; 7 bases align to TRBD1. V trimming: 5 bases; J trimming: 5 bases; junction bases outside the gene matches: 6. The CDR3 runs to 13 residues. The germline V gene encodes CDR1 SQVTM and CDR2 ANQGSEA.

This chain connects TRBV2 to TRBJ1-1; unclear D gene. The CDR3 spans 16 residues. Germline V gives CDR1 SNHLY, CDR2 FYNNEI. The V gene lost 6 bases and the J gene lost 3 bases, with 20 bases spanning the gap. The CDR3 is CASRPPMVVGHTEAFF. CDR3 nucleotide sequence: TGTGCCAGCAGGCCCCCTATGGTAGTCGGTCACACTGAAGCTTTCTTT. The entire variable domain, with the rest obtained from reference TRBV2 and TRBJ1-1, is as follows: EPEVTQTPSHQVTQMGQEVILRCVPISNHLYFYWYRQILGQKVEFLVSFYNNEISEKSEIFDDQFSVERPDGSNFTLKIRSTKLEDSAMYFCASRPPMVVGHTEAFFGQGTRLTVV.

V gene TRBV5-1 combines with J gene TRBJ2-1; D gene ambiguous. This CDR3 is built from 15 residues. Trimming stripped 7 bases from V and 2 bases from J, with 16 bases between. Germline V gives CDR1 SGHRS, CDR2 YFSETQ. The CDR3 DNA reads as TGCGCCAGCTCCCTTGGGCCCGAAGCCTACAATGAGCAGTTCTTC. It specifies CASSLGPEAYNEQFF.

The chain carries TRBV7-2 and TRBJ2-3, with 7 bases aligning to TRBD1. This CDR3 has 16 residues. Per the germline V gene, CDR1 is SGHTA and CDR2 is FQGNSA. The junction had 6 bases not matched to a gene; V was cut back by 2 bases and J by 1 base. The CDR3 DNA reads TGTGCCAGCAGCTTAAGTACAGGGGACCGCACAGATACGCAGTATTTT. As protein: CASSLSTGDRTDTQYF.

The chain links TRBV30 to TRBJ2-3; possibly TRBD2 for D (6 bases). Germline V lookup: CDR1 GTSNPN, CDR2 SVGIG (reference sequence). Trimming took off 4 bases at V and 4 bases at J, with 6 bases between the two ends. This CDR3 has 11 amino acids. The CDR3 protein is CAWTGADTQYF. CDR3 bases: TGTGCCTGGACGGGGGCAGATACGCAGTATTTT.

The rearrangement joins TRBV10-3 to TRBJ1-2, with 10 bases identical to TRBD1. The junction had 5 bases not matched to a gene; V was cut back by 6 bases and J by 7 bases. The length of the CDR3 is 13 residues. CDR1 is ENHRY, CDR2 SYGVKD, per germline. As DNA, the CDR3 is TGTGCCATCAGGACAGGGGGCTCAAGTGGCTACACCTTC. Translating it yields CAIRTGGSSGYTF.

The chain joins TRBV7-9 to TRBJ1-1, with D possibly being TRBD1 (5 bases). The CDR3 consists of 14 residues. V was pared by 6 bases and J by 4 bases, with 15 bases between. The germline CDR1 and CDR2 sequences are SEHNR and FQNEAQ (reference sequence). The CDR3, as DNA: TGTGCCAGCAGTGGACACATGAACCTCACTGAAGCTTTCTTT. Translating gives CASSGHMNLTEAFF.

This clone was observed a handful of times. The chain employs TRBV3-1 (or the pseudogene TRBV3-2) and TRBJ1-5; 8 bases align to TRBD1. Losses at the gene ends were 1 base for V and 4 bases for J; bases not matched to a gene: 6. This CDR3 is built from 16 residues. Germline values: CDR1 LGHDT, CDR2 YNNKEL (reference sequence). CDR3 in amino acids: CASSQASGQGNQPQHF. CDR3 DNA sequence: TGTGCCAGCAGCCAAGCTTCTGGACAGGGTAATCAGCCCCAGCATTTT.

The rearrangement joins TRBV5-1 to TRBJ2-3; a possible D gene is TRBD2 (7 bases). Deletions cut 0 bases from V and 5 bases from J, with 16 bases between. This CDR3 is built from 16 residues. In germline, CDR1 is SGHRS, CDR2 YFSETQ. Here the CDR3 DNA reads TGCGCCAGCAGCTTGGGCCGGGGGGCCGATATAGATACGCAGTATTTT. This encodes CASSLGRGADIDTQYF. The entire variable domain, with the rest obtained from reference TRBV5-1 and TRBJ2-3, is as follows: KAGVTQTPRYLIKTRGQQVTLSCSPISGHRSVSWYQQTPGQGLQFLFEYFSETQRNKGNFPGRFSGRQFSNSRSEMNVSTLELGDSALYLCASSLGRGADIDTQYFGPGTRLTVL.

V usage is TRBV7-2 and J usage is TRBJ1-6, with TRBD1 matching 7 bases. Germline V gives CDR1 SGHTA, CDR2 FQGNSA. Germline trimming cut 5 bases from V and 10 bases from J; bases unmatched to any gene: 8. The CDR3 runs 14 residues. CDR3 in amino acids: CASSPQGLRSPLHF. The CDR3 DNA reads as TGTGCCAGCAGCCCACAGGGGTTACGGTCACCCCTCCACTTT.

This clone turned up a few times. This rearrangement joins TRBV19 to TRBJ2-1; TRBD2 matches at 14 bases. The CDR3 length is 17 residues. Germline CDR1 reads LNHDA; CDR2 reads SQIVND (reference sequence). Trimming took 5 bases from V and 2 from J; bases not matched to a gene: 5. As DNA, the CDR3 is TGTGCCAGTAGTGTTCGACTAGCGGGGGGGACCTACAATGAGCAGTTCTTC. Its translation: CASSVRLAGGTYNEQFF.

The chain couples TRBV9 to TRBJ1-1; 8 bases match TRBD1. CDR3 size: 14 residues. V dropped 5 bases and J dropped 8; count of bases not matched to a gene: 11. Germline CDR1 and CDR2: SGDLS and YYNGEE. CDR3 protein: CASREISGGWEAFF. The CDR3, as DNA: TGTGCCAGCAGGGAGATCTCAGGGGGCTGGGAAGCTTTCTTT.